This TCR beta chain was sequenced during a study of shared clonotypes between healthy human individuals. This clone was found a few times. Produced via immunoSEQ multiplex PCR; TCRdb's table is partial and in-frame only. Of around 1 million clones in the sample, approximately 76% are singletons; the top ten hold over 1.3%. Trimming left V 2 bases short and J 1 base short, with 17 bases between. From germline, CDR1 is GTSNPN and CDR2 SVGIG (reference sequence). The CDR3 consists of 16 residues. The genes are TRBV30 and TRBJ1-2, with D maybe TRBD1 (5 bases). The sequence derives from a man between 18 and 35 years old in good health. Sequenced sample: memory CD4+ T cells sorted from blood. The subset is: CD45RA-negative fraction. This CDR3 is CAWSSNSNRLNYGYTF. DNA of the CDR3: TGTGCCTGGAGTTCTAATTCGAACAGGCTTAACTATGGCTACACCTTC.